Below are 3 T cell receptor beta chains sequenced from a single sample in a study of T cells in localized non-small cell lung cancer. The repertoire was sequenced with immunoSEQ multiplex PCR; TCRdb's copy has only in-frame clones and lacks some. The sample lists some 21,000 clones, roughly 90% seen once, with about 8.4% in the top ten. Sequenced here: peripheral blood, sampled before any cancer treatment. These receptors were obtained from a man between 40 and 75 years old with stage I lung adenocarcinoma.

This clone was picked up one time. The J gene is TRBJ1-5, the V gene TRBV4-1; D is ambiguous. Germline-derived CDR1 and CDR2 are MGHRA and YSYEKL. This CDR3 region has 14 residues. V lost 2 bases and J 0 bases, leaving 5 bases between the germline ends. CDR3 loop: CASSQQNSNQPQHF. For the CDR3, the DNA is TGCGCCAGCAGCCAACAGAATAGCAATCAGCCCCAGCATTTT.

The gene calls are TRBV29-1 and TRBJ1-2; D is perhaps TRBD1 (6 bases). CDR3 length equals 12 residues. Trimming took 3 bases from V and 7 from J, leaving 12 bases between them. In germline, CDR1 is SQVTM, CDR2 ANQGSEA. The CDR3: CSVDRGSGGYTF. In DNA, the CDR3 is TGCAGCGTTGACAGGGGATCGGGTGGCTACACCTTC.

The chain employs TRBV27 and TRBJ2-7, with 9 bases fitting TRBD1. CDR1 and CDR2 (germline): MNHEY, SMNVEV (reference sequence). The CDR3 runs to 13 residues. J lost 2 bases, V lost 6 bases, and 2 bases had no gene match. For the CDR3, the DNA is TGTGCCAGCAGGCGACAGGGGGCCTACGAGCAGTACTTC. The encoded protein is CASRRQGAYEQYF.